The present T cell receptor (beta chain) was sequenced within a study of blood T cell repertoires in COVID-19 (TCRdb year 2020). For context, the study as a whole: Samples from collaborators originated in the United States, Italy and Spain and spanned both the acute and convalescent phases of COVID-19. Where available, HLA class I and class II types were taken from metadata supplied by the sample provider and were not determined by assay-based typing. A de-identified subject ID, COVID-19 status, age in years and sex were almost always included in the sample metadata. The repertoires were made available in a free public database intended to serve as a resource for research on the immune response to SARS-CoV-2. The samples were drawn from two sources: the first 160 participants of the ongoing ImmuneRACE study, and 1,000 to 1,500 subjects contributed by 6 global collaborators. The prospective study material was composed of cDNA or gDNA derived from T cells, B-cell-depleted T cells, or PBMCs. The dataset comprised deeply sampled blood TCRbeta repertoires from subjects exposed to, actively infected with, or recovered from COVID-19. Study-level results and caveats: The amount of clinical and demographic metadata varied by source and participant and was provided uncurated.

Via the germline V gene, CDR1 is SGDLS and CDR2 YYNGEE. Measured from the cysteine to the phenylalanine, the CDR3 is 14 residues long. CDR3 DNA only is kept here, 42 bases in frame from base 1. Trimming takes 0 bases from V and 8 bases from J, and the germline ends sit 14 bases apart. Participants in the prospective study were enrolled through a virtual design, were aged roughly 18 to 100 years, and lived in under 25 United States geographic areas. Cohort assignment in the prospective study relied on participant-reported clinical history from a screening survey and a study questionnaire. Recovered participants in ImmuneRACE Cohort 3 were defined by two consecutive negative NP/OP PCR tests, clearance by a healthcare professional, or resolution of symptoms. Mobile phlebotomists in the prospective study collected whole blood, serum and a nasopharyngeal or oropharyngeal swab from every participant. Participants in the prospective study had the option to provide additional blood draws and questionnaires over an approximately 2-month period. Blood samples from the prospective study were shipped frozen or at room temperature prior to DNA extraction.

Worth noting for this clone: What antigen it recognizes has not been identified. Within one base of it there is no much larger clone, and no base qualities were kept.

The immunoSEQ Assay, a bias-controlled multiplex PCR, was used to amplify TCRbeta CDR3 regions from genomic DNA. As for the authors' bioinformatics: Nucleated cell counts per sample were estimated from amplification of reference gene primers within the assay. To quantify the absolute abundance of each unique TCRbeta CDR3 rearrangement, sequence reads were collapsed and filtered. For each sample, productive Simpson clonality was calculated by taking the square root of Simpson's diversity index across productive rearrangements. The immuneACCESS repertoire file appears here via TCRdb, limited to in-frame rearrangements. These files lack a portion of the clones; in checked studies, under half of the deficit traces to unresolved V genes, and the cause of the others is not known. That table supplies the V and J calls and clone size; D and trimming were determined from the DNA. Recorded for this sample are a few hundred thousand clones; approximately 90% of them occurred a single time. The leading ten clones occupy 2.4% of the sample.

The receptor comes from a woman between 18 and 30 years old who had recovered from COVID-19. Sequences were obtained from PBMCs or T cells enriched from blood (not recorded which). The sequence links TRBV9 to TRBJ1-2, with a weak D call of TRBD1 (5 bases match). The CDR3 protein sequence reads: CASSVGGRAGGYTF. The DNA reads TGTGCCAGCAGCGTAGGGGGGAGGGCCGGAGGCTACACCTTC. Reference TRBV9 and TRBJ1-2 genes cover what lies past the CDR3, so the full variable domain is DSGVTQTPKHLITATGQRVTLRCSPRSGDLSVYWYQQSLDQGLQFLIQYYNGEERAKGNILERFSAQQFPDLHSELNLSSLELGDSALYFCASSVGGRAGGYTFGSGTRLTVV.